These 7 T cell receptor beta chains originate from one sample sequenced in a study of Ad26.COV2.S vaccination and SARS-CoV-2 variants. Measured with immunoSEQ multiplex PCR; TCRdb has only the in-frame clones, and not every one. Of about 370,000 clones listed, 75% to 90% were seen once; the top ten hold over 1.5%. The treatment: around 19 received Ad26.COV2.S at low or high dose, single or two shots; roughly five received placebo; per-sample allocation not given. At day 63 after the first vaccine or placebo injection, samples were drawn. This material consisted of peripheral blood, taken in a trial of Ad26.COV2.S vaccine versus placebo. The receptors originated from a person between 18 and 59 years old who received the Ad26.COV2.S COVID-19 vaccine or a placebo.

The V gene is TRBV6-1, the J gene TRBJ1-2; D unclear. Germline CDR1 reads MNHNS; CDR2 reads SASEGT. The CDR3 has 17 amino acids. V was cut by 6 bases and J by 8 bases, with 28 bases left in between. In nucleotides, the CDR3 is TGTGCCAGCAGGGAACAATACCCACTTGGGGAGCAGAGGGGCTACACCTTC. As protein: CASREQYPLGEQRGYTF.

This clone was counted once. The CDR3 nucleotides read TGTGCCAGCAGTCCACAGCGTCTTGAGACCCAGTACTTC. Protein: CASSPQRLETQYF. The chain couples TRBV7-2 to TRBJ2-5; D remains ambiguous. CDR1 SGHTA and CDR2 FQGNSA come from the germline V gene. The CDR3 contains 13 residues. V was clipped by 6 bases and J by 5 bases, with 13 bases between them. The entire variable domain, with the rest obtained from reference TRBV7-2 and TRBJ2-5, is as follows: GAGVSQSPSNKVTEKGKDVELRCDPISGHTALYWYRQSLGQGLEFLIYFQGNSAPDKSGLPSDRFSAERTGGSVSTLTIQRTQQEDSAVYLCASSPQRLETQYFGPGTRLLVL.

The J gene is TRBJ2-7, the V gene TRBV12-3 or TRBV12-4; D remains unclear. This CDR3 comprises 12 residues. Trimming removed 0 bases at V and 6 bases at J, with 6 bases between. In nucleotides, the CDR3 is TGTGCCAGCAGTTTAGCTGGGCCCGAGCAGTACTTC. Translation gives CASSLAGPEQYF.

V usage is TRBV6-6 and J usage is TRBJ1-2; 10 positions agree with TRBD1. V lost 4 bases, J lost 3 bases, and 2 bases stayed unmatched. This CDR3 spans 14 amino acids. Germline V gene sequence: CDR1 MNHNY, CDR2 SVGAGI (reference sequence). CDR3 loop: CASSLGTGDYGYTF. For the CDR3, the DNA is TGTGCCAGCAGTTTAGGGACAGGGGACTATGGCTACACCTTC.

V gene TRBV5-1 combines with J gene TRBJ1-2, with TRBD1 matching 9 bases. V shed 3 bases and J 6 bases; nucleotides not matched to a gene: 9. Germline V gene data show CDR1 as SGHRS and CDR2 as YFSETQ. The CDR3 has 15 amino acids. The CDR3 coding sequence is TGCGCCAGCAGCTCCGGGACAGGGCCTGAGGATGGCTACACCTTC. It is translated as CASSSGTGPEDGYTF. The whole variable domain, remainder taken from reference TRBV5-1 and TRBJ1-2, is KAGVTQTPRYLIKTRGQQVTLSCSPISGHRSVSWYQQTPGQGLQFLFEYFSETQRNKGNFPGRFSGRQFSNSRSEMNVSTLELGDSALYLCASSSGTGPEDGYTFGSGTRLTVV.

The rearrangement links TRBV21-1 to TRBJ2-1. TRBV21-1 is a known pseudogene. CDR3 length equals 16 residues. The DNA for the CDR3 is TGTGCCAGCAGCGAAGACGGGCCACCGCGCTGGGATGAGCAGTTCTTC. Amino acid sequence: CASSEDGPPRWDEQFF.

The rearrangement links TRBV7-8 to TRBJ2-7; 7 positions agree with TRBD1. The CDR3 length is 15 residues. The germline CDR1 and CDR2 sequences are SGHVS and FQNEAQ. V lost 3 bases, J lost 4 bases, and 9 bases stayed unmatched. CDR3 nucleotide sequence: TGTGCCAGCAGCTTCGCGACAGGGAAGGGATACGAGCAGTACTTC. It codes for CASSFATGKGYEQYF. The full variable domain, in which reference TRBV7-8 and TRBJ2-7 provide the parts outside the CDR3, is GAGVSQSPRYKVAKRGQDVALRCDPISGHVSLFWYQQALGQGPEFLTYFQNEAQLDKSGLPSDRFFAERPEGSVSTLKIQRTQQEDSAVYLCASSFATGKGYEQYFGPGTRLTVT.